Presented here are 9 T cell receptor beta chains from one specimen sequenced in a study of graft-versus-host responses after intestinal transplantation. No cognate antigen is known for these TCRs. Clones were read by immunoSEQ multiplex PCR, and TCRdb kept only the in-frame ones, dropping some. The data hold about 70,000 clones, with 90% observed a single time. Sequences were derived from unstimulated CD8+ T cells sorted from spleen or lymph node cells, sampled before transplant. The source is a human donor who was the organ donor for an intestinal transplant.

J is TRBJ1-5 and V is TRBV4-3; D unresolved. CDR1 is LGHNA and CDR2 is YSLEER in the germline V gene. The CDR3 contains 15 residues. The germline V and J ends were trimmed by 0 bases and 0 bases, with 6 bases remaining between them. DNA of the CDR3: TGCGCCAGCAGCCAAGATAATAATAGCAATCAGCCCCAGCATTTT. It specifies CASSQDNNSNQPQHF.

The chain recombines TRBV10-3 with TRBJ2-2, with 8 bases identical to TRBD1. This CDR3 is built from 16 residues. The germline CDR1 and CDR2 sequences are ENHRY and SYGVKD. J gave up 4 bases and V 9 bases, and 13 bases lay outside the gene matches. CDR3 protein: CAIRGQGAPGTGELFF. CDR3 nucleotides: TGTGCCATAAGAGGGCAGGGGGCGCCGGGCACCGGGGAGCTGTTTTTT.

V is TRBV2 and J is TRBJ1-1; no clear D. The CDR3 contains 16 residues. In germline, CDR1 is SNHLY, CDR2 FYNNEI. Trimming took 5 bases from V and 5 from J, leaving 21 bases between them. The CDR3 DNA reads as TGTGCCAGCAGTCCCCCTCAAAGTTTACCGGGGACTGAAGCTTTCTTT. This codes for CASSPPQSLPGTEAFF.

The CDR3 DNA sequence: TGCGCCAGCAGTGAGTTCCAGGGGATGAATGAGCAGTTCTTC. It specifies CASSEFQGMNEQFF. The rearrangement uses TRBV10-2 and TRBJ2-1; TRBD1 is a possible D gene (6 bases). Deletions cut 1 base from V and 7 bases from J, with 11 bases between. The CDR3 is made up of 14 amino acids. Germline-derived CDR1 and CDR2 are WSHSY and SAAADI.

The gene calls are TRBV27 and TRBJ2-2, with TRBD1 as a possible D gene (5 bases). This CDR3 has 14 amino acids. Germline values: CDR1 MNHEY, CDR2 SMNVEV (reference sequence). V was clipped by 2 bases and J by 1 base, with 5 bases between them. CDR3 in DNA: TGTGCCAGCAGTTTACAGGGGAACACCGGGGAGCTGTTTTTT. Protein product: CASSLQGNTGELFF.

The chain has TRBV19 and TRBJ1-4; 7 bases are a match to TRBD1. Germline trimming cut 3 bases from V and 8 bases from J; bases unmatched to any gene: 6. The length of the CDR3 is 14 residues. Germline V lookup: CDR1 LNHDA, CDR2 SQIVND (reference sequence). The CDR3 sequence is CASSMEGAWEKLFF. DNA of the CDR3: TGTGCCAGTAGTATGGAGGGGGCTTGGGAAAAACTGTTTTTT. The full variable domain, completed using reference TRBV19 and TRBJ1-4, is DGGITQSPKYLFRKEGQNVTLSCEQNLNHDAMYWYRQDPGQGLRLIYYSQIVNDFQKGDIAEGYSVSREKKESFPLTVTSAQKNPTAFYLCASSMEGAWEKLFFGSGTQLSVL.

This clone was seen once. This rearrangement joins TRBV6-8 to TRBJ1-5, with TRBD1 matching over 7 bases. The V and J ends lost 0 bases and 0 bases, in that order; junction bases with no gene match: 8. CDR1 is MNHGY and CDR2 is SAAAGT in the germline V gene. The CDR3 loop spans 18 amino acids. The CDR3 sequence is CASSYSFDRVRSNQPQHF. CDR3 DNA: TGTGCCAGCAGTTACTCGTTTGACAGGGTACGTAGCAATCAGCCCCAGCATTTT.

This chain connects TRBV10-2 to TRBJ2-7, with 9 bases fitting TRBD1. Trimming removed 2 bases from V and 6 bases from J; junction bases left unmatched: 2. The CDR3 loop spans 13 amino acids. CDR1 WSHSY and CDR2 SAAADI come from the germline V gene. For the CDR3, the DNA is TGCGCCAGCAGTGAGGGGACAGGGCCCGAGCAGTACGTC. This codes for CASSEGTGPEQYV.

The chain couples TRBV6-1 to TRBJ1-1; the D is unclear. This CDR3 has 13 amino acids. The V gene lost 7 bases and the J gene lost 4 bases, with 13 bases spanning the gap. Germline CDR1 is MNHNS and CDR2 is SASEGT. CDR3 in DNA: TGTGCCAGCATCGAGTGGAGCGGCACTGAAGCTTTCTTT. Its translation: CASIEWSGTEAFF.